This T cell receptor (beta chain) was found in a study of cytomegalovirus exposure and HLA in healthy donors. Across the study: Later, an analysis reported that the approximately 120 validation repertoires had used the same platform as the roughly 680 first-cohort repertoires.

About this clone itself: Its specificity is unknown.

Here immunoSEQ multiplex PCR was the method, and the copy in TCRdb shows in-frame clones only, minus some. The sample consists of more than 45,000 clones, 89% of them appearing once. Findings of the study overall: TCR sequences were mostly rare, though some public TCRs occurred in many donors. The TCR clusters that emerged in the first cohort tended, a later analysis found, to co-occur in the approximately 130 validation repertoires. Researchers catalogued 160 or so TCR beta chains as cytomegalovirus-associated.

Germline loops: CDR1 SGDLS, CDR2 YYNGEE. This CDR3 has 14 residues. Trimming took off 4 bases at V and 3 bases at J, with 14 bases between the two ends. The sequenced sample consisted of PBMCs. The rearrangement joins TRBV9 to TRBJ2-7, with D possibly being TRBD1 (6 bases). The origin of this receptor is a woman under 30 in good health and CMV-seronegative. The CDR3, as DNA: TGTGCCAGCAGCCCCCAGACAGGACGCTACGAGCAGTACTTC. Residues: CASSPQTGRYEQYF.